These 21 T cell receptor beta chains came from one sample sequenced in a study of cytomegalovirus exposure and HLA in healthy donors. Use of 60 Vbeta and 13 Jbeta primers characterized the PCR. This table comes from immunoSEQ multiplex PCR, and its TCRdb copy is limited to in-frame clones, with some not included. There are about 200,000 clones in the sample; about 80% occur only once, and about 6.1% lies in the top ten. Sequencing input: PBMCs. The receptors derive from a man aged 40-49 years in good health and CMV-seropositive.

This clone came up a few times. This rearrangement joins TRBV5-6 to TRBJ2-1; D unresolved. CDR3 length: 13 residues. V gave up 2 bases and J gave up 7 bases, with 10 bases separating them. Germline V gives CDR1 SGHDT, CDR2 YYEEEE. CDR3 in amino acids: CASSFAGSNEQFF. CDR3 DNA sequence: TGTGCCAGCAGCTTCGCCGGGTCTAATGAGCAGTTCTTC.

This chain connects TRBV11-3 to TRBJ1-2, with D possibly matching TRBD1 (5 bases). This CDR3 region has 13 residues. The V gene lost 3 bases and the J gene lost 3 bases, with 8 bases spanning the gap. The germline CDR1 and CDR2 sequences are SGHNT and YENEEA. The CDR3 sequence: CASSFREDYGYTF. CDR3 in DNA: TGTGCCAGCAGCTTCAGGGAAGACTATGGCTACACCTTC. Full variable domain (missing parts from reference TRBV11-3 and TRBJ1-2): EAGVVQSPRYKIIEKKQPVAFWCNPISGHNTLYWYLQNLGQGPELLIRYENEEAVDDSQLPKDRFSAERLKGVDSTLKIQPAELGDSAVYLCASSFREDYGYTFGSGTRLTVV.

V is TRBV7-3 and J is TRBJ2-6, with 9 bases aligning to TRBD1. V was pared by 4 bases and J by 2 bases, with 3 bases of the junction left unmatched. Germline CDR1 SGHTA, CDR2 FQGTGA. The CDR3 has 16 amino acids. The CDR3 DNA reads as TGTGCCAGCAGCTCACAGGGGGCGCCTGGGGCCAACGTCCTGACTTTC. Translated: CASSSQGAPGANVLTF.

This clone was seen just once. Written as DNA, the CDR3 is TGTGCCAGCAGCTTGATCCGGGACAGGTATTACGAGCAGTACTTC. This codes for CASSLIRDRYYEQYF. This chain joins TRBV11-2 and TRBJ2-7, with TRBD1 matching over 8 bases. J gave up 4 bases and V 3 bases, and 8 bases lay outside the gene matches. The CDR3 has 15 residues. CDR1 SGHAT and CDR2 FQNNGV come from the germline V gene.

The chain uses TRBV20-1 and TRBJ2-5; no firm D call. V lost 5 bases and J 5 bases, leaving 9 bases between the germline ends. The CDR3 contains 11 residues. Per germline, CDR1 DFQATT and CDR2 SNEGSKA (reference sequence). DNA of the CDR3: TGCAGTGCTCCTCTAGTGGAGACCCAGTACTTC. It translates to CSAPLVETQYF.

This sequence joins TRBV27 and TRBJ2-1; unclear D gene. V lost 4 bases and J 7 bases, leaving 14 bases between the germline ends. The germline gives CDR1 MNHEY, CDR2 SMNVEV (reference sequence). The CDR3 loop spans 14 amino acids. The CDR3 spells CASSYDQRWNEQFF. CDR3 nucleotides: TGTGCCAGCAGTTACGACCAGCGATGGAATGAGCAGTTCTTC.

The V call is TRBV19, the J call TRBJ1-5; unclear D gene. The CDR3 length is 13 residues. From germline, CDR1 is LNHDA and CDR2 SQIVND (reference sequence). V was cut by 5 bases and J by 3 bases, with 8 bases left in between. The CDR3 DNA follows: TGTGCCAGTAGTCAACAGAACAATCAGCCCCAGCATTTT. This encodes CASSQQNNQPQHF.

V and J are TRBV18 and TRBJ2-4, with TRBD2 as a possible D gene (6 bases). CDR3 length equals 18 residues. Trimming shortened V by 2 bases and J by 0 bases, and 17 bases separated the two germline ends. The germline gives CDR1 KGHSH, CDR2 LQKENI. CDR3: CASSPTGLKTLAKNIQYF. CDR3 in DNA: TGTGCCAGCTCACCAACGGGACTTAAGACCTTAGCCAAAAACATTCAGTACTTC.

V gene TRBV19 combines with J gene TRBJ1-3; TRBD1 is a possible D gene (6 bases). Germline V gives CDR1 LNHDA, CDR2 SQIVND (reference sequence). The CDR3 is 16 amino acids. Trimming removed 5 bases at V and 0 bases at J, with 14 bases between. CDR3 residues: CASSPRDISSGNTIYF. The DNA for the CDR3 is TGTGCCAGTAGTCCCCGGGACATTAGCTCTGGAAACACCATATATTTT.

V is TRBV5-4 and J is TRBJ1-4; 8 bases fit TRBD1. CDR3 size: 15 residues. Germline-derived CDR1 and CDR2 are SGHNT and YYREEE (reference sequence). V was pared by 5 bases and J by 7 bases, with 10 bases of the junction left unmatched. The CDR3 nucleotides read TGTGCCAGCAGTTGGAACGGACAGGGACGTGAAAAACTGTTTTTT. Protein product: CASSWNGQGREKLFF.

The chain combines TRBV7-6 with TRBJ2-5, with 9 positions matching TRBD2. Germline V gives CDR1 SGHVS, CDR2 FNYEAQ. With V trimmed by 1 base and J by 5 bases, 8 bases remained unmatched. This CDR3 comprises 16 residues. CDR3 region: CASSLDIAGDKETQYF. CDR3 bases: TGTGCCAGCAGCTTAGACATAGCGGGAGACAAGGAGACCCAGTACTTC.

The rearrangement links TRBV13 to TRBJ2-5, with D possibly matching TRBD1 (5 bases). The CDR3 totals 15 residues. The germline gives CDR1 PRHDT, CDR2 FYEKMQ (reference sequence). V was cut by 1 base and J by 5 bases, with 14 bases left in between. The CDR3 coding sequence is TGTGCCAGCAGCTTAGTCGGGCAAGGGGTTGAGACCCAGTACTTC. Encoded protein: CASSLVGQGVETQYF. Full variable domain (rest looked up from reference TRBV13 and TRBJ2-5): AAGVIQSPRHLIKEKRETATLKCYPIPRHDTVYWYQQGPGQDPQFLISFYEKMQSDKGSIPDRFSAQQFSDYHSELNMSSLELGDSALYFCASSLVGQGVETQYFGPGTRLLVL.

The chain recombines TRBV6-4 with TRBJ1-2; possibly TRBD1 for D (6 bases). The germline CDR1 and CDR2 sequences are MRHNA and SNTAGT. This CDR3 spans 15 amino acids. Trimming removed 6 bases at V and 7 bases at J, with 21 bases between. The CDR3 sequence: CASSLVPNHRAGYTF. The CDR3 region has the DNA TGTGCCAGCAGCCTAGTACCTAACCACAGGGCTGGCTACACCTTC.

This clone turned up a few times. This chain connects TRBV5-1 to TRBJ2-1; TRBD1 matches 8 bases. The germline gives CDR1 SGHRS, CDR2 YFSETQ. This CDR3 spans 16 amino acids. V trimming: 1 base; J trimming: 5 bases; junction bases outside the gene matches: 8. The CDR3 reads CASSLRPGQANNEQFF. DNA for the CDR3: TGCGCCAGCAGCTTGAGACCGGGACAGGCCAACAATGAGCAGTTCTTC.

The chain uses TRBV6-4 and TRBJ1-2; D remains ambiguous. V was trimmed by 5 bases and J by 5 bases, leaving 24 bases between them. The CDR3 extends over 17 amino acids. Germline loops: CDR1 MRHNA, CDR2 SNTAGT. The CDR3 loop is CASSPRGSLAMEYGYTF. Written as DNA, the CDR3 is TGTGCCAGCAGTCCTCGCGGGAGCCTGGCCATGGAGTATGGCTACACCTTC.

This chain joins TRBV6-5 and TRBJ2-7; 12 bases are shared with TRBD2. The trim removed 0 bases at V and 6 bases at J, leaving 3 bases unmatched. Germline loops: CDR1 MNHEY, CDR2 SVGAGI. This CDR3 comprises 15 residues. CDR3 loop: CASSYSGTSGLEQYF. The CDR3, as DNA: TGTGCCAGCAGTTACTCCGGGACTAGCGGGCTCGAGCAGTACTTC.

The chain links TRBV11-3 to TRBJ2-1; 13 nucleotides line up with TRBD2. Trimming removed 5 bases from V and 6 bases from J; junction bases left unmatched: 7. Germline CDR1 is SGHNT and CDR2 is YENEEA. The length of the CDR3 is 16 residues. CDR3 in amino acids: CASSRGLAGVRNEQFF. CDR3 in DNA: TGTGCCAGCAGCCGTGGACTAGCGGGAGTACGCAATGAGCAGTTCTTC.

Only one count was recorded for this clone. Other nucleotide sequences in the sample specify the same CDR3. J is TRBJ2-1 and V is TRBV4-1, with unresolved D. Per germline, CDR1 MGHRA and CDR2 YSYEKL. The length of the CDR3 is 15 residues. Trimming pared 1 base from V and 0 bases from J, leaving 7 bases between. The CDR3 is CASSQGTGSYNEQFF. CDR3 in DNA: TGCGCCAGCAGCCAAGGAACTGGCTCCTACAATGAGCAGTTCTTC.

This chain connects TRBV9 to TRBJ2-7; 7 bases agree with TRBD2. The germline CDR1 and CDR2 sequences are SGDLS and YYNGEE. The V and J ends lost 2 bases and 5 bases, in that order; junction bases with no gene match: 10. The CDR3 spans 15 residues. This CDR3 reads CASSVGAGSGNEQYF. CDR3 sequence (DNA): TGTGCCAGCAGCGTGGGAGCGGGATCGGGAAACGAGCAGTACTTC. The full variable domain, with the rest looked up from reference TRBV9 and TRBJ2-7, is DSGVTQTPKHLITATGQRVTLRCSPRSGDLSVYWYQQSLDQGLQFLIQYYNGEERAKGNILERFSAQQFPDLHSELNLSSLELGDSALYFCASSVGAGSGNEQYFGPGTRLTVT.

This rearrangement joins TRBV30 to TRBJ1-5; a possible D gene is TRBD1 (6 bases). CDR3 size: 13 residues. In germline, CDR1 is GTSNPN, CDR2 SVGIG (reference sequence). The V end was cut by 2 bases, the J end by 7 bases, with 12 bases between. The CDR3 nucleotides are TGTGCCTGGAGTATACAGGGAAACCAGCCCCAGCATTTT. Encoded protein: CAWSIQGNQPQHF.

The V and J genes are TRBV27 and TRBJ2-7; no definite D call. Trimming stripped 2 bases from V and 2 bases from J, with 7 bases between. The CDR3 totals 13 residues. The germline CDR1 and CDR2 sequences are MNHEY and SMNVEV (reference sequence). For the CDR3, the DNA is TGTGCCAGCAGTTTACAGGCAGCCTACGAGCAGTACTTC. Amino acids: CASSLQAAYEQYF.